The 28 T cell receptor beta chains given below trace back to one sample, sequenced in a study of cytomegalovirus exposure and HLA in healthy donors. A multiplex PCR was run with 60 Vbeta primers and 13 Jbeta primers. Sequencing used immunoSEQ multiplex PCR; TCRdb keeps in-frame clones, though not all of them. Listed are 95,000 to 150,000 clones; roughly 3.5% falls within the top ten. Sequencing was done on a sample of PBMCs. Receptors originate from a man aged 18 to 29 in good health and CMV-seronegative.

The chain is built from TRBV6-1 and TRBJ2-1; D perhaps matches TRBD2 (5 bases). CDR3 length: 15 residues. With 6 bases removed from V and 8 bases from J, the gap between germline ends came to 20 bases. In germline, CDR1 is MNHNS, CDR2 SASEGT. The CDR3 DNA is TGTGCCAGCAGGGAGAGGCTAGCTGTGCGGGATGAGCAGTTCTTC. Residues: CASRERLAVRDEQFF.

The chain couples TRBV5-6 to TRBJ1-5, with D possibly TRBD1 on 6 matching bases. The CDR3 is 15 amino acids. V dropped 7 bases and J dropped 0 bases, with 14 bases sitting between them. Germline V gives CDR1 SGHDT, CDR2 YYEEEE. DNA of the CDR3: TGTGCCAGCGACCTTGGGGGCGGTAGCAATCAGCCCCAGCATTTT. Encoded protein: CASDLGGGSNQPQHF. Full variable domain (remainder filled in from reference TRBV5-6 and TRBJ1-5): DAGVTQSPTHLIKTRGQQVTLRCSPKSGHDTVSWYQQALGQGPQFIFQYYEEEERQRGNFPDRFSGHQFPNYSSELNVNALLLGDSALYLCASDLGGGSNQPQHFGDGTRLSIL.

The chain combines TRBV9 with TRBJ1-3; TRBD1 aligns across 12 bases. Losses at the gene ends were 4 bases for V and 4 bases for J; bases not matched to a gene: 15. The CDR3 spans 19 residues. The germline gives CDR1 SGDLS, CDR2 YYNGEE. Here the CDR3 reads CASSSGTGGDFTAGNTIYF. The CDR3 region has the DNA TGTGCCAGCAGCTCCGGGACAGGGGGCGATTTTACCGCGGGAAACACCATATATTTT.

CDR3 region: CASLGQQGANTGELFF. CDR3 sequence (DNA): TGTGCCAGCCTCGGACAACAGGGGGCGAACACCGGGGAGCTGTTTTTT. The V and J genes are TRBV2 and TRBJ2-2, with 8 bases aligning to TRBD1. The CDR3 covers 16 residues. The ends lost 8 bases at V and 0 bases at J; junction bases unmatched: 8. Germline V gene lookup returns CDR1 SNHLY and CDR2 FYNNEI.

The chain carries TRBV6-1 and TRBJ1-6; D unresolved. The germline V gene encodes CDR1 MNHNS and CDR2 SASEGT. The CDR3 sequence is 14 residues long. Trimming shortened V by 6 bases and J by 10 bases, and 16 bases separated the two germline ends. CDR3 region: CASSELWGVSPLHF. Written as DNA, the CDR3 is TGTGCCAGCAGCGAACTCTGGGGAGTCTCACCCCTCCACTTT.

The CDR3: CASSLDSSGDTDTQYF. The CDR3, as DNA: TGTGCCAGCAGCTTGGATTCGAGCGGAGACACAGATACGCAGTATTTT. J is TRBJ2-3 and V is TRBV7-9, with a tentative D call TRBD2 (5 bases). CDR3 length: 16 amino acids. V was pared by 3 bases and J by 2 bases, with 15 bases between. Germline CDR1 reads SEHNR; CDR2 reads FQNEAQ (reference sequence).

A word on this clone: At one boundary the junction diverges from the germline segment, which might be a read error. V and J are TRBV6-1 and TRBJ2-2; D uncertain. This CDR3 comprises 12 residues. Per the germline V gene, CDR1 is MNHNS and CDR2 is SASEGT. Here the CDR3 DNA reads TGTGTCAGCAAGGTCGGAGCCGGGGAGCTGTTTTTT. It codes for CVSKVGAGELFF.

This chain links TRBV6-6 with TRBJ1-5; D possibly corresponds to TRBD1 (6 bases). The CDR3 covers 13 residues. V lost 5 bases, J lost 6 bases, and 11 bases lay in between. The germline gives CDR1 MNHNY, CDR2 SVGAGI (reference sequence). DNA for the CDR3: TGTGCCAGCAGTGATGGACAGACTCAGCCCCAGCATTTT. Protein: CASSDGQTQPQHF.

This chain joins TRBV27 and TRBJ1-1; 7 bases match TRBD1. The CDR3 has 14 amino acids. V dropped 3 bases and J dropped 1; count of bases not matched to a gene: 2. Germline CDR1 MNHEY, CDR2 SMNVEV (reference sequence). The CDR3 loop reads CASSLRQGNTEAFF. The CDR3 nucleotides are TGTGCCAGCAGTTTGAGACAGGGGAACACTGAAGCTTTCTTT.

The CDR3 nucleotides read TGTGCCAGCAATTTCTGGGGGGAAGACTACGAGCAGTACTTC. Translating gives CASNFWGEDYEQYF. The chain is built from TRBV6-1 and TRBJ2-7; possible D gene TRBD2, 6 bases. This CDR3 has 14 amino acids. Germline lookup yields CDR1 MNHNS and CDR2 SASEGT. V dropped 7 bases and J dropped 3 bases, with 16 bases sitting between them.

The rearrangement joins TRBV6-1 to TRBJ1-6; TRBD1 aligns across 8 bases. Germline lookup yields CDR1 MNHNS and CDR2 SASEGT. The CDR3 covers 16 residues. V trimming: 3 bases; J trimming: 6 bases; junction bases outside the gene matches: 7. Here the CDR3 reads CASSDSGQAFNSPLHF. CDR3 DNA: TGTGCCAGCAGTGATTCGGGACAGGCCTTTAATTCACCCCTCCACTTT.

The rearrangement links TRBV10-2 to TRBJ1-1, with 8 bases aligning to TRBD1. Germline CDR1 is WSHSY and CDR2 is SAAADI. The CDR3 has 15 residues. V trimming: 3 bases; J trimming: 3 bases; junction bases outside the gene matches: 6. The CDR3 sequence is CASSDGQGGYTEAFF. Written as DNA, the CDR3 is TGCGCCAGCAGTGATGGACAGGGAGGATACACTGAAGCTTTCTTT.

The chain joins TRBV6-5 to TRBJ1-2; 8 bases fit TRBD1. CDR3 length: 15 amino acids. Germline V gene data show CDR1 as MNHEY and CDR2 as SVGAGI. Trimming cost V 10 bases and J 1 base; bases outside gene matches: 11. In DNA form, the CDR3 reads TGTGCCACCAGGCCGGACAGGGCTAGTAACTATGGCTACACCTTC. Translated, it gives CATRPDRASNYGYTF.

The CDR3 here is CASSHQETQYF. CDR3 nucleotides: TGTGCCAGCAGTCATCAAGAGACCCAGTACTTC. The chain links TRBV28 to TRBJ2-5; D is ambiguous. CDR1 and CDR2 from the germline V gene are MDHEN and SYDVKM. This CDR3 spans 11 amino acids. The V gene lost 5 bases and the J gene lost 2 bases, with 3 bases spanning the gap.

This chain uses TRBV9 with TRBJ2-5; possible D gene TRBD2, 7 bases. CDR3 size: 11 residues. In germline, CDR1 is SGDLS, CDR2 YYNGEE. Trimming left V 3 bases short and J 11 bases short, with 11 bases between. This chain's CDR3 is CASSGRGGQYF. CDR3 bases: TGTGCCAGCAGCGGCAGGGGAGGGCAGTACTTC.

The chain links TRBV5-1 to TRBJ2-3, with 9 positions matching TRBD1. Germline V gene sequence: CDR1 SGHRS, CDR2 YFSETQ. This CDR3 is 15 amino acids long. J gave up 4 bases and V 8 bases, and 11 bases lay outside the gene matches. In nucleotides, the CDR3 is TGCGCCAGTGGGGAGGACAGGGGTGGCGCAGATACGCAGTATTTT. This translates into CASGEDRGGADTQYF.

The chain couples TRBV5-4 to TRBJ1-1; D ambiguous. Trimming shortened V by 3 bases and J by 1 base, and 13 bases separated the two germline ends. The CDR3 has 15 residues. Germline-derived CDR1 and CDR2 are SGHNT and YYREEE (reference sequence). For the CDR3, the DNA is TGTGCCAGCAGCTCGGAGCTGAACTCGAACACTGAAGCTTTCTTT. Encoded protein: CASSSELNSNTEAFF.

J is TRBJ2-7 and V is TRBV7-2; 7 bases agree with TRBD2. Germline lookup yields CDR1 SGHTA and CDR2 FQGNSA. Trimming cost V 1 base and J 6 bases; bases outside gene matches: 9. The CDR3 length is 15 residues. The CDR3 sequence is CASSLGGGSSSEQYF. In DNA form, the CDR3 reads TGTGCCAGCAGCTTAGGAGGCGGGAGCTCCAGCGAGCAGTACTTC.

The V gene is TRBV7-9, the J gene TRBJ2-1, with TRBD2 identical over 9 bases. Germline assignment: CDR1 SEHNR and CDR2 FQNEAQ (reference sequence). CDR3 length: 15 amino acids. The ends lost 1 base at V and 7 bases at J; junction bases unmatched: 5. CDR3 coding DNA: TGTGCCAGCAGCTTAGGACTAGCGGCGGGGAATGAGCAGTTCTTC. It specifies CASSLGLAAGNEQFF.

The chain recombines TRBV5-1 with TRBJ1-6; tentative D call: TRBD1 (6 bases). CDR3 length equals 17 residues. Germline V lookup: CDR1 SGHRS, CDR2 YFSETQ. V shed 0 bases and J shed 3 bases, with 13 bases lying between them. The DNA for the CDR3 is TGCGCCAGCAGCTTGGGGCAGGGGTCTTACTATAATTCACCCCTCCACTTT. Translated: CASSLGQGSYYNSPLHF.

The rearrangement links TRBV13 to TRBJ2-5; 7 positions match TRBD1. CDR1 is PRHDT, CDR2 FYEKMQ, per germline (reference sequence). This CDR3 comprises 14 residues. Trimming removed 5 bases from V and 3 bases from J; junction bases left unmatched: 6. CDR3 region: CASSTQTGKETQYF. CDR3 coding DNA: TGTGCCAGCAGCACCCAGACAGGGAAAGAGACCCAGTACTTC.

CDR3 bases: TGTGCCAGCAGCCTAATACAGGGGAACTATGGCTACACCTTC. This translates into CASSLIQGNYGYTF. The genes are TRBV7-2 and TRBJ1-2; 7 nucleotides match TRBD1. The CDR3 sequence is 14 residues long. With V trimmed by 5 bases and J by 2 bases, 5 bases remained unmatched. Germline assignment: CDR1 SGHTA and CDR2 FQGNSA.

V and J are TRBV4-2 and TRBJ1-1, with D hard to call. The CDR3 consists of 14 residues. From germline, CDR1 is LGHNA and CDR2 YNFKEQ. The germline V and J ends were trimmed by 4 bases and 4 bases, with 13 bases remaining between them. The CDR3 spells CASSLNQDLTEAFF. Here the CDR3 DNA reads TGTGCCAGCAGCCTAAATCAGGATCTCACTGAAGCTTTCTTT.

The chain couples TRBV15 to TRBJ1-3; D is unresolved. The CDR3 is 15 amino acids. Looked up from germline, CDR1 is LNHNV and CDR2 is YYDKDF (reference sequence). V was trimmed by 1 base and J by 8 bases, leaving 15 bases between them. CDR3 residues: CATSRVNVPGDTIYF. As DNA, the CDR3 is TGTGCCACCAGCAGAGTTAATGTGCCCGGGGACACCATATATTTT.

J is TRBJ2-5 and V is TRBV5-6; possibly TRBD1 for D (6 bases). This CDR3 has 16 amino acids. Germline V lookup: CDR1 SGHDT, CDR2 YYEEEE. The ends were cut back, 1 base at V and 2 bases at J, with 15 bases in the middle. This chain's CDR3 is CASSLKAGGGQETQYF. In DNA form, the CDR3 reads TGTGCCAGCAGCTTGAAAGCTGGGGGCGGGCAAGAGACCCAGTACTTC.

The CDR3, as DNA: TGTGCCAGCAGCAAAGAGAGGGGGCGTCAGCCCCAGCATTTT. This sequence encodes CASSKERGRQPQHF. The V gene is TRBV21-1, the J gene TRBJ1-5; the table's D call TRBD1 went unverified against the DNA. TRBV21-1 is described as a pseudogene. The length of the CDR3 is 14 residues.

On this clone itself: One end of the junction does not line up with germline, which may come from a read error. CDR3 in DNA: TGTGCCAGCTCCCGAGGGGGGGGCTGGAGCAATCGGCCCCAGCATTTT. This translates into CASSRGGGWSNRPQHF. This chain uses TRBV18 with TRBJ1-5; D may be TRBD1 (6 bases). The CDR3 has 16 residues. Germline lookup yields CDR1 KGHSH and CDR2 LQKENI.

The rearrangement uses TRBV27 and TRBJ1-6; D gene unclear. The CDR3 totals 15 residues. V shed 0 bases and J shed 4 bases, with 7 bases lying between them. The germline V gene has CDR1 MNHEY and CDR2 SMNVEV (reference sequence). The CDR3 sequence: CASSLSSGYNSPLHF. CDR3 coding DNA: TGTGCCAGCAGTTTATCTTCCGGGTATAATTCACCCCTCCACTTT.